The sequence of this T cell receptor (beta chain) was determined in a study of cytomegalovirus exposure and HLA in healthy donors. Study details: An earlier analysis found under 130 million unique TCR beta sequences from around 180 million T cells.

Study-wide results and limits: Analysis performed later found about 17,000 TCR beta sequences associated with HLA alleles at 0.05 false discovery rate.

All donors participated as healthy donors of bone marrow. CDR1 is WSHSY, CDR2 SAAADI, per germline. The CDR3 has 15 amino acids. The trim removed 3 bases at V and 3 bases at J, leaving 2 bases unmatched. This clone showed up just a few times. Its antigen remains unknown. The PCR had 60 Vbeta and 13 Jbeta primers. In the study's own analysis: Later reanalysis found 75 million to 100 million unique TCR beta chains, about 11 million of them shared. TCRdb's table, derived via immunoSEQ multiplex PCR, lists solely in-frame clones and lacks some. V and J calls plus clone size are reproduced from that table; the DNA served to infer D and trimming. The sample includes about 140,000 clones, approximately 76% of them seen just once.

The gene calls are TRBV10-2 and TRBJ2-3, with TRBD2 matching over 11 bases. The origin of this receptor is a middle-aged man in good health and CMV-seronegative. The sample was PBMCs. The CDR3 loop reads CASSETSGRTDTQYF. The CDR3 DNA is TGCGCCAGCAGTGAAACTAGCGGGAGAACAGATACGCAGTATTTT.